This T cell receptor (beta chain) was identified in a study of patients and donors after allogeneic stem cell transplantation (dated by TCRdb to the early 2020s). The receptor library was made with RT-PCR. Instrument used: NextSeq 550. TCRdb reprocessed the public reads (quality trimming at Q25 with fastp, clone calling with MiXCR) and kept in-frame beta chains. Every distinct CDR3 protein forms one entry, paired with its most common genes and DNA. The sample table shows 20,000 or so distinct CDR3 sequences, and 4.9% are seen once. The biggest ten clones account for 35% to 45% of the sample. Looking up the germline V gene yields CDR1 SNHLY and CDR2 FYNNEI. The CDR3 runs 13 amino acids, cysteine and phenylalanine included. Only the CDR3 region is kept as DNA, spanning 39 bases read in frame from base 1. V is reduced by 4 bases and J by 5 bases, leaving a spacing of 8 bases between them. This clonotype was seen repeatedly, ten times or more. Its antigen is currently not known. No base quality values were provided; no much bigger clone lies one nucleotide off.

The receptor was derived from a human donor who was either an allogeneic HSCT recipient or a stem cell or donor lymphocyte infusion donor (not recorded which). It is not recorded whose cells these are; they may come from a transplant donor. The chain employs TRBV2 and TRBJ1-4; possibly the D gene is TRBD1, per 6 matching bases. The sample taken for sequencing was blood, either unsorted or a sorted T cell fraction (not recorded which). Here the CDR3 is given as CASSGGGNEKLFF. The sequence in DNA is TGTGCCAGCAGTGGAGGGGGAAATGAAAAACTGTTTTTT.